This T cell receptor (beta chain) was identified in a study of blood T cell repertoires in COVID-19 (dated by TCRdb to the early 2020s). Study-level background: Samples covering the acute and convalescent phases of COVID-19 were provided by collaborators in the United States, Italy and Spain. The material from the prospective study consisted of cDNA or gDNA derived from T cells, B-cell-depleted T cells, or PBMCs. Deeply sampled blood TCRbeta repertoires from subjects exposed to, actively infected with, or recovered from COVID-19 were included in the dataset. The repertoires were released in a freely available public database meant as a resource for research on the immune response to SARS-CoV-2. Samples came from the ongoing ImmuneRACE study (first 160 participants) plus 1,254 subjects from 6 global collaborators. Nearly every sample came with metadata listing a de-identified subject ID, COVID-19 status, age in years and sex. Where HLA class I and class II types were available, the types were taken from metadata supplied by the sample provider, not from assay-based typing.

TCRbeta CDR3 regions were amplified from genomic DNA by means of the immunoSEQ Assay, a bias-controlled multiplex PCR. The published analysis was carried out like this. Nucleated cell counts per sample were estimated from amplification of reference gene primers within the assay. To quantify the absolute abundance of each unique TCRbeta CDR3 rearrangement, sequence reads were collapsed and filtered. For each sample, productive Simpson clonality was calculated as the square root of Simpson's diversity index over productive rearrangements. Entries here come from immuneACCESS through TCRdb and include only in-frame sequences with V and J called. Some clones fail to appear in such tables; in the studies checked, an unresolved V gene covers under half of the shortfall, and the cause of the remainder is unknown. V, J and clone size derive from that table, while D and trimming were established from the DNA sequence. This sample comprises almost 80,000 clones, 80% to 95% of them detected only once. The ten largest clones take up less than 0.8% of the sample.

Broad study findings and their caveats: The quantity of clinical and demographic metadata differed by source and by participant and was supplied without curation.

As for this clone: This clone's antigen is unknown. Per-base quality was not reported, and no clone a single base away is much larger than it.

The collaborating institutions used their own protocols to collect whole blood in K2EDTA tubes. Collaborator samples were shipped for TCRbeta analysis as frozen whole blood, isolated PBMCs, or DNA extracted from either sample type. The CDR3 runs 16 residues from the cysteine to the phenylalanine. The only DNA kept is the CDR3, 48 bases in frame from the first base. CDR1 and CDR2, looked up from the germline V gene, are SGHRS and YFSETQ. V loses 3 bases of germline sequence and J loses 7 bases, and the interval between the two ends is 23 bases. The clonotype originates from an elderly woman with acute or convalescent COVID-19. The chain is assembled from TRBV5-1 and TRBJ2-7; TRBD1 is a possible D gene, resting on 6 matching bases. Input material: peripheral blood. The DNA sequence reads TGCGCCAGCAGCTATTTCCTGACAGGCGGCACGACAGAGCAGTACTTC. It encodes CASSYFLTGGTTEQYF.